This T cell receptor beta chain came from a study of human T cells and chemical hapten exposure. Across the study: In the roughly 24-week study, patients were dosed weekly with diphenylcyclopropenone on the scalp throughout.

This clonotype was seen repeatedly, ten times or more. No antigen is known for it. The library tagged each cDNA molecule with unique molecular identifiers. One entry per CDR3 protein results from TCRdb running MiXCR on the RACE reads. Of roughly 34,000 distinct CDR3 sequences listed, approximately 10% were seen once; the top ten hold around 25%. General observations from the study: All donors were alopecia patients, so their immunity may differ from that of healthy people.

Regarding time point: pre-sensitization, week 0. Documented treatment: therapeutic diphenylcyclopropenone sensitization with weekly scalp DPC. The authors extracted total RNA from unfractionated whole blood. V dropped 10 bases and J dropped 0 bases, with 12 bases sitting between them. Germline V gives CDR1 PRHDT, CDR2 FYEKMQ (reference sequence). CDR3 length equals 13 residues. Sequencing was performed on whole blood, taken in connection with sensitization to the hapten diphenylcyclopropenone (DPC). This TCR derives from a man between 50 and 59 years old with alopecia areata. Some clones in this sample may be carry-over from other donors' samples. The chain has TRBV13 and TRBJ1-2, with TRBD1 as a possible D gene (6 bases). The CDR3 nucleotides are TGTGCCAACTCAGGGGAAGCTAACTATGGCTACACCTTC. Translation gives CANSGEANYGYTF.